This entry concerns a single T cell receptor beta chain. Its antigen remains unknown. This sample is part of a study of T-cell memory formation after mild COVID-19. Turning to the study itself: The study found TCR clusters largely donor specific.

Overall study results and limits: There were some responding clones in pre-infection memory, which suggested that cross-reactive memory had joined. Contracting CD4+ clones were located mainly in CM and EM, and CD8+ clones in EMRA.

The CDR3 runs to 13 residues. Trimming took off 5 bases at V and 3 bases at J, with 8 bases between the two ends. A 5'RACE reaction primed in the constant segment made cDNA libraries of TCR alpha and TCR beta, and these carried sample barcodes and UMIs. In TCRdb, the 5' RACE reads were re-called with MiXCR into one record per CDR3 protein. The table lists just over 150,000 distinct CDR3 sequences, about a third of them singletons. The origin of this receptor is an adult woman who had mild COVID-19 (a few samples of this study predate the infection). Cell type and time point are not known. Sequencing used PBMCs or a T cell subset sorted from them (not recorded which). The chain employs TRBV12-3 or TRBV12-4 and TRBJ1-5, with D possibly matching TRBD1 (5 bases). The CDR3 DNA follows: TGTGCCAGCAGTACAGGACCCAATCAGCCCCAGCATTTT. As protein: CASSTGPNQPQHF.